The clone carrying this T cell receptor beta chain has a single count. This sample was included in a study of blood T cell repertoires in COVID-19. Sequencing was performed with immunoSEQ multiplex PCR; in TCRdb, only in-frame clones are kept and a portion is missing. The table includes over 150,000 clones, 80% to 90% detected once. Germline trimming cut 5 bases from V and 0 bases from J; bases unmatched to any gene: 6. Germline-derived CDR1 and CDR2 are MNHEY and SVGAGI. The CDR3 is 15 residues long. The chain joins TRBV6-5 to TRBJ2-5, with TRBD1 identical over 7 bases. The material sequenced was peripheral blood. This clonotype was obtained from a woman aged 60 to 75 who had recovered from COVID-19. The CDR3 DNA follows: TGTGCCAGCAGTAAAACAGGGGTCTACCAAGAGACCCAGTACTTC. Protein sequence: CASSKTGVYQETQYF.